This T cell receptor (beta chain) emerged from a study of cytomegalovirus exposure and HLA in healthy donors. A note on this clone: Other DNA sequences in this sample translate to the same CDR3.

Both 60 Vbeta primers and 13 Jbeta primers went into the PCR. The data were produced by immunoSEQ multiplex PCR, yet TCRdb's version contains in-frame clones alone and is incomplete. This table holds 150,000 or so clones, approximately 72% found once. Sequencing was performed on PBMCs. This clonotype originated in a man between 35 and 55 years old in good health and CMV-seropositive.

CDR3 residues: CASSPGGGTGASYEQYF. The CDR3 DNA is TGTGCCAGCAGCCCCGGGGGCGGGACAGGGGCATCCTACGAGCAGTACTTC. V and J are TRBV11-2 and TRBJ2-7; 10 nucleotides align to TRBD1. J gave up 1 base and V 5 bases, and 11 bases lay outside the gene matches. The CDR3 spans 17 residues. CDR1 and CDR2 from the germline V gene are SGHAT and FQNNGV.